This TCR beta chain emerged from a study of shared clonotypes between healthy human individuals. General study points: Only blood was sampled; tissue repertoires likely differ.

At the deep level, the assay was run. TCRdb's copy holds only in-frame clones and misses some; the assay was immunoSEQ multiplex PCR. This sample carries about 2.4 million clones, over 85% of them seen once, and the ten largest clones take 0.36%. Remarks on this clone: Its antigen is not known.

The CDR3 length is 15 residues. Between the trimmed V and J ends, which lost 4 bases and 5 bases, there was a span of 14 bases. Germline-derived CDR1 and CDR2 are MNHNY and SVGAGI (reference sequence). This chain links TRBV6-6 with TRBJ2-2, with a tentative D call TRBD2 (5 bases). This sequence was found in a man younger than 35 in good health. Some clones in this sample may be carry-over from other donors' samples. Sequences were obtained from naive CD4+ T cells from PBMCs. Subset denoted: CD45RA+ positively selected. The CDR3 loop reads CASSLAYRETGELFF. CDR3 in DNA: TGTGCCAGCAGTTTAGCGTATCGCGAAACCGGGGAGCTGTTTTTT.